This entry describes one T cell receptor (beta chain). What it recognizes is unknown. The source of the sample is a study of T cell clones after liver transplantation. Study-wide background: TCRbeta sequencing after a pre-transplant mixed lymphocyte reaction identified graft-donor-reactive clones, later tracked in post-transplant blood. Tolerance: complete withdrawal held at least one year, liver enzymes staying within twice normal.

Sequencing was performed with immunoSEQ multiplex PCR; in TCRdb, only in-frame clones are kept and a portion is missing. The sample holds more than 95,000 clones, 82% seen once. The length of the CDR3 is 13 residues. Germline CDR1 and CDR2: GTSNPN and SVGIG (reference sequence). V was trimmed by 0 bases and J by 6 bases, leaving 8 bases between them. Unstimulated PBMCs were sorted into CD3+CD4+ and CD3+CD8+ populations. Study-level points and caveats: Circulating graft-donor-reactive CD4 TCRbeta sequences fell significantly post-transplant in most of the 8 subjects.

Specimen: CD4+ T cells from blood, collected before liver transplant. This chain connects TRBV30 to TRBJ2-2; D is unclear. The receptor was derived from a human donor who received a liver transplant. Here the CDR3 reads CAWSVGSAGELFF. The CDR3 region has the DNA TGTGCCTGGAGTGTGGGGTCCGCCGGGGAGCTGTTTTTT.